Listed below are T cell receptor beta chains from one sample, sequenced in a study of blood T cell repertoires in COVID-19. Repertoires were generated with immunoSEQ multiplex PCR, while TCRdb's copy carries only in-frame clones and drops some. The repertoire has about 120,000 clones, under 90% of them found once; the top ten carry more than 4.5%. Source material: peripheral blood. The receptor set was obtained from a woman aged 70-85 years with acute or convalescent COVID-19. Each CDR3 is given with its conserved first and last residue. D genes are given only for firm matches. Clone sizes are given selectively: once, few, many, or a class where the clone is expanded.

j_call	cdr3_length	v_call	clone_size	d_call	cdr3_aa	cdr3_nt
TRBJ2-1	16	TRBV9	-	TRBD2	CASSVESTSGYNEQFF	TGTGCCAGCAGCGTAGAATCTACTAGCGGGTACAATGAGCAGTTCTTC
TRBJ2-3	15	TRBV28	-	-	CASSLAGGALDTQYF	TGTGCCAGCAGCCTAGCTGGGGGGGCCCTAGATACGCAGTATTTT
TRBJ1-1	15	TRBV6-5	-	TRBD1	CATAQGGEGNTEAFF	TGTGCCACCGCACAAGGGGGCGAAGGGAACACTGAAGCTTTCTTT
TRBJ1-1	14	TRBV5-1	-	-	CASSLGESGTEAFF	TGCGCCAGCAGCTTGGGGGAGAGTGGAACTGAAGCTTTCTTT
TRBJ2-7	15	TRBV11-3	-	-	CASSLDTRTEYEQYF	TGTGCCAGCAGCTTAGATACCCGGACTGAGTACGAGCAGTACTTC
TRBJ1-3	15	TRBV9	once	-	CASSVSGLPGNTIYF	TGTGCCAGCAGCGTTTCAGGGCTACCTGGAAACACCATATATTTT
TRBJ2-5	19	TRBV2	-	TRBD2	CASSGSRTSGGLSEETQYF	TGTGCCAGCAGTGGATCAAGGACTAGCGGGGGCCTTAGTGAGGAGACCCAGTACTTC
TRBJ1-5	13	TRBV6-5	-	TRBD1	CATSNRGSQPQHF	TGTGCCACTTCGAACAGGGGCAGTCAGCCCCAGCATTTT
TRBJ2-1	18	TRBV4-2	-	TRBD1	CASSRSTFPGQRYNEQFF	TGTGCCAGCAGCCGATCAACCTTTCCGGGACAGAGATACAATGAGCAGTTCTTC
TRBJ2-1	16	TRBV4-3	-	TRBD2	CASSLGTSGSYNEQFF	TGCGCCAGCAGCCTTGGGACTAGCGGCTCCTACAATGAGCAGTTCTTC
TRBJ1-4	17	TRBV5-6	-	-	CASSTKLHRDVNEKLFF	TGTGCCAGCAGCACAAAACTTCACAGGGACGTGAATGAAAAACTGTTTTTT
TRBJ1-2	16	TRBV6-2/TRBV6-3	-	-	CASSYSIQALNYGYTF	TGTGCCAGCAGTTACTCGATACAGGCGTTGAACTATGGCTACACCTTC
TRBJ1-2	15	TRBV5-6	-	TRBD1	CASRGMDRGFFGYTF	TGTGCCAGCAGAGGGATGGACAGGGGGTTTTTTGGCTACACCTTC
TRBJ2-7	16	TRBV7-2	-	TRBD1	CASSLGSTGLSYEQYF	TGTGCCAGCAGCTTAGGGTCGACAGGGCTTTCCTACGAGCAGTACTTC
TRBJ1-2	14	TRBV5-3	-	-	CARSYFHTDGAYTF	TGTGCCAGAAGCTACTTTCATACCGACGGAGCCTACACCTTC
TRBJ1-1	15	TRBV5-1	-	-	CASSGTQGADTEAFF	TGCGCCAGCAGCGGGACTCAAGGGGCTGACACTGAAGCTTTCTTT
TRBJ2-6	15	TRBV5-6	once	-	CASSQPGAGANVLTF	TGTGCCAGCAGCCAGCCCGGGGCTGGGGCCAACGTCCTGACTTTC
TRBJ1-1	16	TRBV29-1	-	TRBD1	CSVESTGGVGGTEAFF	TGCAGCGTTGAGTCTACAGGGGGCGTCGGTGGCACTGAAGCTTTCTTT
TRBJ2-6	17	TRBV18	-	-	CASSPMTGDSGANVLTF	TGTGCCAGCTCACCGATGACAGGAGACTCTGGGGCCAACGTCCTGACTTTC
TRBJ2-2	15	TRBV6-5	-	TRBD1	CASSFGQGYTGELFF	TGTGCCAGCAGTTTTGGACAGGGCTACACCGGGGAGCTGTTTTTT
TRBJ1-5	14	TRBV4-1	once	-	CASSQEQINQPQHF	TGCGCCAGCAGCCAAGAACAGATCAATCAGCCCCAGCATTTT
TRBJ2-1	13	TRBV19	-	-	CASSPGLIYEQFF	TGTGCCAGTAGCCCGGGTCTAATATATGAGCAGTTCTTC
TRBJ2-5	16	TRBV9	-	-	CASSVGASQVQETQYF	TGTGCCAGCAGCGTGGGGGCTAGCCAGGTACAAGAGACCCAGTACTTC
TRBJ2-1	15	TRBV6-2/TRBV6-3	-	-	CASSSSLQAYNEQFF	TGTGCCAGCAGCTCCTCCCTTCAGGCCTACAATGAGCAGTTCTTC
TRBJ1-1	13	TRBV19	once	-	CASSLTPTGEAFF	TGTGCCAGTAGTCTGACACCGACGGGGGAAGCTTTCTTT
TRBJ2-2	14	TRBV28	-	TRBD2	CASSSSGGVGELFF	TGTGCCAGCAGTTCTAGCGGGGGAGTCGGGGAGCTGTTTTTT
TRBJ1-6	12	TRBV7-2	-	-	CASSFRNSPLHF	TGTGCCAGCAGCTTTCGTAATTCACCCCTCCACTTT
TRBJ1-2	15	TRBV15	-	TRBD1	CATSRTGTGVYGYTF	TGTGCCACCAGCAGAACCGGGACAGGGGTCTATGGCTACACCTTC
TRBJ1-3	14	TRBV10-3	-	-	CAISAGEPGNTIYF	TGTGCCATCAGCGCAGGGGAGCCTGGAAACACCATATATTTT
TRBJ1-2	15	TRBV11-2	-	-	CASSLGLRGALGYTF	TGTGCCAGCAGCTTAGGGCTTCGGGGGGCGCTGGGCTACACCTTC
TRBJ1-1	13	TRBV5-6	-	-	CASSLYLNTEAFF	TGTGCCAGCAGCTTGTATTTGAACACTGAAGCTTTCTTT
TRBJ2-6	16	TRBV5-4	-	-	CASSLMASSGANVLTF	TGTGCCAGCAGCTTGATGGCCAGCTCTGGGGCCAACGTCCTGACTTTC
TRBJ1-5	17	TRBV7-2	-	-	CASSLEGRWSGNQPQHF	TGTGCCAGCAGCTTAGAGGGGAGGTGGTCTGGCAATCAGCCCCAGCATTTT
TRBJ2-3	15	TRBV10-2	-	TRBD2	CASSVAGGPTDTQYF	TGCGCCAGCAGTGTTGCGGGGGGTCCCACAGATACGCAGTATTTT
TRBJ2-3	16	TRBV7-2	-	TRBD2	CASSPRLAGGSDTQYF	TGTGCCAGCAGCCCACGACTAGCGGGGGGTTCAGATACGCAGTATTTT
TRBJ1-5	13	TRBV5-6	-	-	CASSLGTNQPQHF	TGTGCCAGCAGCTTGGGTACAAATCAGCCCCAGCATTTT
TRBJ1-2	13	TRBV16	once	-	CASSQSSGFGYTF	TGTGCCAGCAGCCAATCGTCAGGGTTTGGCTACACCTTC
TRBJ2-3	15	TRBV7-3	few	TRBD2	CASSLTSGETDTQYF	TGTGCCAGCAGCTTAACTAGCGGGGAAACAGATACGCAGTATTTT
TRBJ2-3	15	TRBV11-2	-	TRBD2	CASSFGLAYTDTQYF	TGTGCCAGCAGCTTCGGACTAGCTTACACAGATACGCAGTATTTT
TRBJ1-2	13	TRBV5-6	-	-	CASSLGRAEGYTF	TGTGCCAGCAGCTTGGGCAGGGCCGAAGGCTACACCTTC
TRBJ1-5	14	TRBV30	-	-	CAWSGASGYQPQHF	TGTGCCTGGAGTGGGGCGAGCGGATATCAGCCCCAGCATTTT